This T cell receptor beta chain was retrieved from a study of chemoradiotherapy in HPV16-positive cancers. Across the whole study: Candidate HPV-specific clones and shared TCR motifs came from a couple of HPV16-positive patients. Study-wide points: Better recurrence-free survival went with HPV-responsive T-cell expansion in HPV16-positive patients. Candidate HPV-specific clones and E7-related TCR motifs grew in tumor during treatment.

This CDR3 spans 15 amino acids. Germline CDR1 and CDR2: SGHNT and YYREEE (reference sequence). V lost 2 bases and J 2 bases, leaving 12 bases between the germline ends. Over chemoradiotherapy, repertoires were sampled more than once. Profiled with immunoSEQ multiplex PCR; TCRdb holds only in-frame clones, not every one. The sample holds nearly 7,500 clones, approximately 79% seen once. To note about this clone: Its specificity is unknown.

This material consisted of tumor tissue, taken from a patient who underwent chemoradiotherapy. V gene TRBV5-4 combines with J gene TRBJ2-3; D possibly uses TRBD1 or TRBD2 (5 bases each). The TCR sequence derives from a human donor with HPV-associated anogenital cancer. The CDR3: CASSFGRETTDTQYF. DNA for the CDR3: TGTGCCAGCAGCTTTGGCAGGGAGACCACAGATACGCAGTATTTT.